These T cell receptor beta chains were read from a single sample in a study of cytomegalovirus exposure and HLA in healthy donors. Sequencing used immunoSEQ multiplex PCR; TCRdb keeps in-frame clones, though not all of them. There are fewer than 200,000 clones in the sample; 75% to 90% occur only once, and 15% to 20% lies in the top ten. Specimen: PBMCs. These receptor sequences come from a man aged 18 to 29 in good health and CMV-seropositive. Both conserved end residues are trimmed from each CDR3. The order of the fields is V gene, clone size, J gene, CDR3 protein. Expanded clones are given a class, and other clones once, few, many or no size at all.

TRBV28,.,TRBJ2-1,ATSGRVSNEQF
TRBV18,.,TRBJ2-1,ASSLGQLNEQF
TRBV28,.,TRBJ1-2,ASTFTSNYGYT
TRBV6-6,.,TRBJ1-2,ASSYGDRGPYGYT
TRBV10-3,.,TRBJ1-1,AISESAGMNTEAF
TRBV27,.,TRBJ1-5,ASSLAGNQPQH
TRBV27,.,TRBJ1-4,ASSLLRGPNEKLF
TRBV18,few,TRBJ2-2,ASSPQGQGSGGELF
TRBV5-6,.,TRBJ2-4,ASSLVASGTIQY
TRBV7-9,.,TRBJ2-7,ASTSGSLYEQY
TRBV2,.,TRBJ2-5,ASRSGLQETQY
TRBV5-4,.,TRBJ2-7,ASSQAGAPYEQY
TRBV6-5,.,TRBJ2-5,ASRLNRQETQY
TRBV6-1,.,TRBJ2-5,ASSENWQRQETQY
TRBV7-8,few,TRBJ1-5,ASSFRTGNQPQH
TRBV30,once,TRBJ1-4,AWSVSGSEKLF
TRBV2,.,TRBJ2-3,ASRQAPNTDTQY
TRBV2,.,TRBJ2-1,ASSEWGGEQF
TRBV5-1,.,TRBJ2-1,ASSLARERGPSYNEQF
TRBV28,few,TRBJ2-7,ASSQEPRGTGRLWEQY
TRBV4-1,.,TRBJ2-4,ASSQGAGTARAKNIQY
TRBV19,.,TRBJ2-1,ASSIQGAYNEQF
TRBV11-2,few,TRBJ1-2,ASSLQQGNGYT
TRBV11-2,.,TRBJ2-5,ASSLSGRWQETQY
TRBV2,.,TRBJ1-2,ASSDAGGESIGYT
TRBV9,.,TRBJ1-1,ASSIGGSNTEAF
TRBV28,.,TRBJ2-7,ASSSPTSGRTYEQY
TRBV28,few,TRBJ1-4,ASTFGTGDGEKLF
TRBV5-1,.,TRBJ2-1,ASSLFPAYNEQF
TRBV29-1,.,TRBJ2-7,SARTGVSYEQY
TRBV28,.,TRBJ1-3,ASSPEFSGNTIY
TRBV5-1,once,TRBJ2-1,ASRLNPGGSLFNEQF
TRBV7-9,.,TRBJ1-5,ASSSPGGGPNQPQH
TRBV4-1,.,TRBJ2-4,ASSRLATGTVDHLAKNIQY
TRBV7-9,.,TRBJ2-5,ASRGRRQGWETQY
TRBV6-1,once,TRBJ2-7,ASSEYLAGDGYEQY
TRBV6-5,.,TRBJ1-2,ASSYSPTGSGYT
TRBV6-1,.,TRBJ1-4,ASRRRPGGYEKLF
TRBV28,.,TRBJ1-1,ASSLPAEGYTEAF
TRBV30,.,TRBJ2-7,AWEDQNRPQGYEQY
TRBV11-2,.,TRBJ2-2,ASRGGMPGELF
TRBV7-2,.,TRBJ1-2,ASSLEEGRYT
TRBV2,few,TRBJ2-7,ASSEERPTTYEQY
TRBV27,.,TRBJ1-5,ASSLQGLGQPQH
TRBV2,.,TRBJ2-1,ASIVESSYNEQF